Presented here are 7 T cell receptor beta chains from one specimen sequenced in a study of cytomegalovirus exposure and HLA in healthy donors. Primers: 60 Vbeta forward and 13 Jbeta reverse. Here immunoSEQ multiplex PCR was the method, and the copy in TCRdb shows in-frame clones only, minus some. The sample totals about 67,000 clones. Sequencing used PBMCs. The receptors come from a woman aged 40 to 49 in good health and CMV-seropositive.

This chain uses TRBV19 with TRBJ2-6; 10 bases are a match to TRBD1. The length of the CDR3 is 18 residues. CDR1 LNHDA and CDR2 SQIVND come from the germline V gene (reference sequence). The J segment lost 0 bases and the V segment lost 3 bases, leaving 5 bases of the junction unmatched. The CDR3 DNA reads as TGTGCCAGTAGTATGTTCGGGACAGGGGTCTCTGGGGCCAACGTCCTGACTTTC. Protein sequence: CASSMFGTGVSGANVLTF.

The V gene is TRBV11-3, the J gene TRBJ2-1; 7 bases align to TRBD1. Germline V gene lookup returns CDR1 SGHNT and CDR2 YENEEA. V was pared by 5 bases and J by 0 bases, with 10 bases of the junction left unmatched. The length of the CDR3 is 17 residues. CDR3 nucleotides: TGTGCCAGCAGCGGATCACAGGGGCAGAGCTCCTACAATGAGCAGTTCTTC. Its translation is CASSGSQGQSSYNEQFF.

V and J are TRBV7-9 and TRBJ1-2; 9 bases are shared with TRBD1. This CDR3 spans 13 amino acids. V was pared by 5 bases and J by 7 bases, with 5 bases of the junction left unmatched. Per germline, CDR1 SEHNR and CDR2 FQNEAQ (reference sequence). The CDR3 coding sequence is TGTGCCAGCAGCCGGCGACAGGGGGGTGGCTACACCTTC. It is translated as CASSRRQGGGYTF.

The gene calls are TRBV7-2 and TRBJ1-5; D might be TRBD1 (6 bases). Trimming removed 5 bases from V and 0 bases from J, with 11 bases in between. This CDR3 has 15 amino acids. The germline CDR1 and CDR2 sequences are SGHTA and FQGNSA. The CDR3 here is CASSERTVSNQPQHF. The CDR3 bases are TGTGCCAGCAGCGAAAGGACAGTTAGCAATCAGCCCCAGCATTTT.

The gene calls are TRBV13 and TRBJ2-5, with 10 bases matching TRBD2. Germline V CDR1 and CDR2: PRHDT, FYEKMQ (reference sequence). Trimming took 5 bases from V and 5 from J; bases not matched to a gene: 5. The CDR3 length is 14 residues. The CDR3: CASSEPSGSETQYF. The CDR3 DNA is TGTGCCAGCAGCGAGCCTAGCGGGAGTGAGACCCAGTACTTC.

This rearrangement joins TRBV28 to TRBJ2-7; 8 bases line up with TRBD2. This CDR3 is 13 amino acids long. V was pared by 2 bases and J by 5 bases, with 2 bases of the junction left unmatched. Per the germline V gene, CDR1 is MDHEN and CDR2 is SYDVKM. DNA of the CDR3: TGTGCCAGCAGTTTACCGGGAGGGGACGAGCAGTACTTC. Amino acids: CASSLPGGDEQYF.

This sequence joins TRBV11-2 and TRBJ2-7; 10 bases line up with TRBD1. The trim removed 3 bases at V and 3 bases at J, leaving 5 bases unmatched. Germline CDR1 SGHAT, CDR2 FQNNGV. CDR3 length: 15 residues. The CDR3 DNA sequence: TGTGCCAGCAGCTTGATGGGGACAGGGGTCTACGAGCAGTACTTC. Amino acids: CASSLMGTGVYEQYF.